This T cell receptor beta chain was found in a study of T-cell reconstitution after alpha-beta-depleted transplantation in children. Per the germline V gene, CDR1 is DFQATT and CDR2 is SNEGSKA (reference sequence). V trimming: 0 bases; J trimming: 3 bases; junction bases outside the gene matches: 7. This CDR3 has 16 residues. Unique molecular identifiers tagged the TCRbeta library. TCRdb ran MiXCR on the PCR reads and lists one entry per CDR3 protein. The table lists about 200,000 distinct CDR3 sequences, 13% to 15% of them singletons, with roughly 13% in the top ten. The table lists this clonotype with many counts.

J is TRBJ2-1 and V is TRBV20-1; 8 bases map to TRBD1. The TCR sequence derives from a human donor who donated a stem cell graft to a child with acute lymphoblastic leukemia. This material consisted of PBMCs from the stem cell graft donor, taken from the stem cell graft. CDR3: CSARDPKGTGYNEQFF. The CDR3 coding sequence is TGCAGTGCTAGAGATCCCAAGGGGACAGGCTACAATGAGCAGTTCTTC.